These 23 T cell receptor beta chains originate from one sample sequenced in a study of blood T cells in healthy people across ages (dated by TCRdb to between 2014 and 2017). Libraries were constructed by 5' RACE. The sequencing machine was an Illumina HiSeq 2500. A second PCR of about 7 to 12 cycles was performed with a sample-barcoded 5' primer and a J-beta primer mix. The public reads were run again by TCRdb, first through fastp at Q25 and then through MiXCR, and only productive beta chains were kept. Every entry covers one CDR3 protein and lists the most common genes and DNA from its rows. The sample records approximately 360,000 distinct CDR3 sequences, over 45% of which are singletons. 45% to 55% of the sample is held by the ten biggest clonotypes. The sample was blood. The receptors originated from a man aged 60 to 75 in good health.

The CDR3 sequence: CSTVGGPGQPQHF. The CDR3 nucleotides read TGCAGCACCGTGGGCGGCCCAGGTCAGCCCCAGCATTTT. The chain has TRBV29-1 and TRBJ1-5, with no clear D. Germline V gene data show CDR1 as SQVTM and CDR2 as ANQGSEA. This CDR3 comprises 13 residues. V lost 8 bases, J lost 6 bases, and 17 bases lay in between.

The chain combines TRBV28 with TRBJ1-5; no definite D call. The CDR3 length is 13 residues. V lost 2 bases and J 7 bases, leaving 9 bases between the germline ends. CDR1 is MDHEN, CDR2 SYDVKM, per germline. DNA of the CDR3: TGTGCCAGCAGTTTAGGGGTAGGCCAGCCCCAGCATTTT. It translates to CASSLGVGQPQHF.

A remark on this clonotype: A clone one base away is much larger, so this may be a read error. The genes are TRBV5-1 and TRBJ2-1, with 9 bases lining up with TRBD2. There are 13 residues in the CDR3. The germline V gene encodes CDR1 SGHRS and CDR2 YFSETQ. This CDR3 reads CASSPGTSYEPFF. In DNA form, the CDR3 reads TGCGCCAGCAGCCCCGGGACTAGCTATGAGCCGTTCTTC.

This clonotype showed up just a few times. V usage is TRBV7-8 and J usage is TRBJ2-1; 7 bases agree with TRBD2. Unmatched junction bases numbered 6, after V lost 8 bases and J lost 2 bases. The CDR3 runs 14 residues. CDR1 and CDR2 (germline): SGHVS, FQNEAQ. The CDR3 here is CASDRLAPYNEQFF. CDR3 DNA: TGTGCCAGCGATCGACTAGCCCCCTACAATGAGCAGTTCTTC.

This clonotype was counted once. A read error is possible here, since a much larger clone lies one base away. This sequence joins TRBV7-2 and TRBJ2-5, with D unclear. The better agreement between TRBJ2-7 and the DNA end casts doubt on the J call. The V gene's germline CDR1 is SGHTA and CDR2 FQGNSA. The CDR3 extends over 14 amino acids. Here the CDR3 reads CASSQSPSLDEQYF. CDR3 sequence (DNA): TGTGCCAGCAGCCAATCGCCCTCCCTGGACGAGCAGTACTTC.

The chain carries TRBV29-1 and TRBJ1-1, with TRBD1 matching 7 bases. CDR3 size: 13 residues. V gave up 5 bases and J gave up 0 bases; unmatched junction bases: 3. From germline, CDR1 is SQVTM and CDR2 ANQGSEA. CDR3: CSVRTGMNTEAFF. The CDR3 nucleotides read TGCAGCGTTAGGACAGGCATGAACACTGAAGCTTTCTTT.

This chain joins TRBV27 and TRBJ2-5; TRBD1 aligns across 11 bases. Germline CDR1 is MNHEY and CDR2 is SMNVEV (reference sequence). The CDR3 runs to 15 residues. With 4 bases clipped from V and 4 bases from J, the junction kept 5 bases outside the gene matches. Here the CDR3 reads CASSSPGQGGETQYF. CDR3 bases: TGTGCCAGCAGTTCTCCGGGACAGGGGGGAGAGACCCAGTACTTC.

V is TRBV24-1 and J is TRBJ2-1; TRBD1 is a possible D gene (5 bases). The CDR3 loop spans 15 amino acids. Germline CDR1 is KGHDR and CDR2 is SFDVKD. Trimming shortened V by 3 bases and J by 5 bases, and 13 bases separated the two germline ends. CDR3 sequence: CATSDRRVGHNEQFF. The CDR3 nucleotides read TGTGCCACCAGTGATCGCAGGGTAGGTCACAATGAGCAGTTCTTC.

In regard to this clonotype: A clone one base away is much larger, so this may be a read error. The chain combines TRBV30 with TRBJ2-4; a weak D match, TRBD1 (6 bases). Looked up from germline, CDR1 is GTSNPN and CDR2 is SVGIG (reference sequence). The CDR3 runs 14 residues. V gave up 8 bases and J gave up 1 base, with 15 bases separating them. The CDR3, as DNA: TGTGCCCGGAACCCCGACAGGGCCAAAAACATTCAGTACTTC. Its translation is CARNPDRAKNIQYF. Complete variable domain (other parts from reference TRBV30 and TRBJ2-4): SQTIHQWPATLVQPVGSPLSLECTVEGTSNPNLYWYRQAAGRGLQLLFYSVGIGQISSEVPQNLSASRPQDRQFILSSKKLLLSDSGFYLCARNPDRAKNIQYFGAGTRLSVL.

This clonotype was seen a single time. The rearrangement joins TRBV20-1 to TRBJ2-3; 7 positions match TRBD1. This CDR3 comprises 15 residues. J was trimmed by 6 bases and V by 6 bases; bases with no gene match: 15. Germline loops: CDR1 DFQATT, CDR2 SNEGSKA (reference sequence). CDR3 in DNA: TGCAGTGCCCCCCCGGGACAGAGGCGGACGGATACGCAGTATTTT. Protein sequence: CSAPPGQRRTDTQYF.

CDR3 residues: CASRTPTSGRPYEQYF. The DNA of the CDR3 is TGTGCCAGCAGGACTCCGACTAGCGGGAGGCCGTACGAGCAGTACTTC. The rearrangement uses TRBV28 and TRBJ2-7, with TRBD2 identical over 13 bases. CDR1 MDHEN and CDR2 SYDVKM come from the germline V gene. Losses at the gene ends were 6 bases for V and 4 bases for J; bases not matched to a gene: 9. The CDR3 spans 16 residues.

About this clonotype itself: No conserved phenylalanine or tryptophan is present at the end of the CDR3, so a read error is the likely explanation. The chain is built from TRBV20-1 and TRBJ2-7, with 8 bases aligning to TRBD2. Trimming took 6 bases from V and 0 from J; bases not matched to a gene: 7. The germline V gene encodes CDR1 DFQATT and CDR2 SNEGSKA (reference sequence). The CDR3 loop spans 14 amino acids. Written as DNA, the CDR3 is TGCAGTGCCCCGGAAACTAGCGGCTCCTACGAGCAGTACTTA. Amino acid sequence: CSAPETSGSYEQYL.

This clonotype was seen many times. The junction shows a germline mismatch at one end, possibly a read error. This CDR3 reads CASSPTSGGAYEQYF. CDR3 nucleotides: TGTGCCAGCAGTCCGACTAGCGGGGGGGCCTACGAGCAGTACTTC. The V call is TRBV5-1, the J call TRBJ2-7; TRBD2 agrees at 14 bases. Germline assignment: CDR1 SGHRS and CDR2 YFSETQ. This CDR3 contains 15 residues.

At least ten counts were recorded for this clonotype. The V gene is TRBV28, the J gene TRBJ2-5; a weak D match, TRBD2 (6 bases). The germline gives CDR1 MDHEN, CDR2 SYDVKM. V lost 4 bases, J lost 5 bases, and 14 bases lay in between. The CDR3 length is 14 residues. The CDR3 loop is CASSSLAVRETQYF. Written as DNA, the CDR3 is TGTGCCAGCAGTTCCTTAGCGGTCCGGGAGACCCAGTACTTC.

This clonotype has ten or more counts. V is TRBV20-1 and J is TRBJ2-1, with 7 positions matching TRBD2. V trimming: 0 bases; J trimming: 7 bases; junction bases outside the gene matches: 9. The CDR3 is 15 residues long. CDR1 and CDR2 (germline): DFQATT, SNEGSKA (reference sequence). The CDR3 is CSARDRGGRMNEQFF. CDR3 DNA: TGCAGTGCTAGAGATCGGGGCGGGAGAATGAATGAGCAGTTCTTC.

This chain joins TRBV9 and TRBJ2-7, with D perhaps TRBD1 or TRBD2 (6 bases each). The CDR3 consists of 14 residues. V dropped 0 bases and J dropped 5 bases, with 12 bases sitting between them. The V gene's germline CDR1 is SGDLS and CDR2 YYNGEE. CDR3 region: CASSVGGARNEQYF. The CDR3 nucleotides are TGTGCCAGCAGCGTAGGGGGGGCGCGGAACGAGCAGTACTTC.

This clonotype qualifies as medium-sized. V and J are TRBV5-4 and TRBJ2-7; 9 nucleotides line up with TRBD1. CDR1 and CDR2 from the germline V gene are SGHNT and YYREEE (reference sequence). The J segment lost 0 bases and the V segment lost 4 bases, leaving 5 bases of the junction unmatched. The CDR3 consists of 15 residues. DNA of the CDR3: TGTGCCAGCAGCAAACAGGGGGCAAGCTCCTACGAGCAGTACTTC. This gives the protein CASSKQGASSYEQYF.

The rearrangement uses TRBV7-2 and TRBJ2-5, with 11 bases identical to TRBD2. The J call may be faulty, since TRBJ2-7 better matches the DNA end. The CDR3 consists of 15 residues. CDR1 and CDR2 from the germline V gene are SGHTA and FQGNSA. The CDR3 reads CASSRSGRAGDEQYF. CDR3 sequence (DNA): TGTGCCAGCAGCCGTAGCGGGAGGGCCGGCGACGAGCAGTACTTC.

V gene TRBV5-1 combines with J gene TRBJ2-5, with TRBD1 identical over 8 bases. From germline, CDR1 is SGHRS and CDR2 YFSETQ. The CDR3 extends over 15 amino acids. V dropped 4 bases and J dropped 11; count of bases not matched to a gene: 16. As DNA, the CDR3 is TGCGCCAGCAGCACCGACAGGGGCAGATCCTACGGGCAGTACTTC. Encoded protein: CASSTDRGRSYGQYF.

The CDR3 region has the DNA TGTGCCAGCAGCTTAGTACCCGGGGGTAATGGCTACACCTTC. This translates into CASSLVPGGNGYTF. The chain employs TRBV7-9 and TRBJ1-2; possibly TRBD1 for D (5 bases). Germline values: CDR1 SEHNR, CDR2 FQNEAQ (reference sequence). The V end lost 1 base, the J end lost 6 bases, and 12 bases lay between the germline ends. This CDR3 spans 14 amino acids.

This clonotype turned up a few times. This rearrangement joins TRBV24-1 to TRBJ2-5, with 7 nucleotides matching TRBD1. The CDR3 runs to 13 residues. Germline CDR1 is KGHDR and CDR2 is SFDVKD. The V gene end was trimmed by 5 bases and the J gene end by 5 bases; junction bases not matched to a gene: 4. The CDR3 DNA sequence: TGTGCCACCAGTGTCGGACAGGTCGAGACCCAGTACTTC. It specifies CATSVGQVETQYF.

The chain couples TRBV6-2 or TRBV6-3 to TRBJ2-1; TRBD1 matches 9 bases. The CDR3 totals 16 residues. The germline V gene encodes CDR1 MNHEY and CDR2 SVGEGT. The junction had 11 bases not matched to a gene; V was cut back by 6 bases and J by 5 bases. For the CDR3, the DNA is TGTGCCAGCAGCTCATTCCCGGGACAGGGACACAATGAGCAGTTCTTC. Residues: CASSSFPGQGHNEQFF.

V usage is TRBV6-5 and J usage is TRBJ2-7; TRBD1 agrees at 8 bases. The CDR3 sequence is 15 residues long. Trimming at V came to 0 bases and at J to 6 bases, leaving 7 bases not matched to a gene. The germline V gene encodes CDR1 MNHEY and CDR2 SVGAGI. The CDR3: CASSYSQGAPIEQYF. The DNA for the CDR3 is TGTGCCAGCAGTTACTCCCAGGGGGCCCCCATCGAGCAGTACTTC.